Listed below are T cell receptor beta chains from one sample, sequenced in a study of OX40 agonist ivuxolimab in advanced cancers. The repertoire was sequenced with immunoSEQ multiplex PCR; TCRdb's copy has only in-frame clones and lacks some. The sample lists approximately 74,000 clones, 70% to 90% seen once, with 0.25% to 0.3% in the top ten. The sequenced sample was CD4+ or CD8+ T cells sorted from blood, obtained in a trial of the OX40 agonist ivuxolimab. Receptors were obtained from an adult with an advanced solid tumor such as melanoma, head and neck, liver or kidney cancer. The CDR3 runs from the conserved cysteine through the conserved F or W. The order of the fields is clone size, J gene, D gene, V gene, CDR3 protein, CDR3 DNA. The D gene is left open where the match is weak. Clone size is stated in some rows and not others, as once, few, many or a class when expanded.

. TRBJ2-3 . TRBV7-2 CASSFFGTDTQYF TGTGCCAGCAGCTTTTTCGGCACAGATACGCAGTATTTT
. TRBJ2-5 . TRBV5-1 CASSSLEEQYF TGCGCCAGCAGCTCCCTTGAGGAGCAGTACTTC
. TRBJ1-2 . TRBV20-1 CSAPYYGYTF TGCAGTGCTCCATACTATGGCTACACCTTC
. TRBJ1-1 . TRBV29-1 CSIVKNRAVAEAFF TGCAGCATTGTCAAAAACAGGGCAGTAGCTGAAGCTTTCTTT
. TRBJ2-7 TRBD1 TRBV7-9 CASSLTQGAEQYF TGTGCCAGCAGTTTAACACAGGGGGCCGAGCAGTACTTC
medium-sized TRBJ2-7 TRBD2 TRBV11-3 CASSLSSRTSTSYEQYF TGTGCCAGCAGCTTATCCTCACGGACTAGCACATCCTACGAGCAGTACTTC
. TRBJ2-1 TRBD2 TRBV5-4 CASLSRTSGINEQFF TGTGCCAGCCTATCCCGGACTAGCGGAATCAATGAGCAGTTCTTC
. TRBJ2-5 . TRBV7-3 CASSLVHGQETQYF TGTGCCAGCAGCTTAGTCCATGGTCAAGAGACCCAGTACTTC
. TRBJ2-7 . TRBV11-2 CASSLESAREQYF TGTGCCAGCAGCTTAGAATCCGCTCGAGAGCAGTACTTC
. TRBJ2-1 TRBD2 TRBV29-1 CSVERTSGLIEQFF TGCAGCGTTGAACGGACTAGCGGGCTCATAGAGCAGTTCTTC
. TRBJ2-1 . TRBV28 CASTFLARSKQFF TGTGCCAGCACTTTCCTCGCTAGGTCAAAGCAGTTCTTC
few TRBJ1-2 TRBD1 TRBV4-2 CASSQQDRGQNGYTF TGTGCCAGCAGCCAGCAGGACAGGGGGCAGAATGGCTACACCTTC
. TRBJ1-2 . TRBV18 CASSTREGNYGYTF TGTGCCAGCTCCACCAGGGAGGGTAACTATGGCTACACCTTC
. TRBJ2-1 . TRBV7-3 CASSLTGDGYNEQFF TGTGCCAGCAGCTTAACAGGCGACGGCTACAATGAGCAGTTCTTC
. TRBJ1-4 . TRBV7-2 CASSLRRTGTWGTNEKLFF TGTGCCAGCAGCTTAAGAAGGACGGGGACATGGGGAACTAATGAAAAACTGTTTTTT
. TRBJ1-1 TRBD1 TRBV5-1 CASSWVTGAGTEAFF TGCGCCAGCAGCTGGGTGACAGGGGCGGGCACTGAAGCTTTCTTT
. TRBJ1-2 . TRBV28 CASYKANYGYTF TGTGCCAGTTATAAAGCTAACTATGGCTACACCTTC
. TRBJ2-7 . TRBV2 CASSESGWRDEQYF TGTGCCAGCAGTGAATCCGGATGGCGTGACGAGCAGTACTTC
. TRBJ1-5 . TRBV6-1 CASSPVGQPQHF TGTGCCAGCAGCCCTGTTGGTCAGCCCCAGCATTTT
. TRBJ1-2 TRBD1 TRBV15 CATSRDLTGATPYGYTF TGTGCCACCAGCAGAGATCTGACAGGGGCCACCCCATATGGCTACACCTTC
. TRBJ1-2 TRBD1 TRBV28 CASSPATGGRGGYTF TGTGCCAGCAGTCCCGCGACAGGGGGCAGGGGAGGCTACACCTTC
. TRBJ1-1 TRBD1 TRBV6-7 CASSLQGAGLMNTEAFF TGTGCCAGCAGTTTACAGGGGGCCGGATTGATGAACACTGAAGCTTTCTTT
. TRBJ1-2 . TRBV11-1 CASSLSSGGYTF TGTGCCAGCAGCTTATCCTCCGGGGGCTACACCTTC
once TRBJ1-4 . TRBV18 CASSPGASQLFF TGTGCCAGCTCACCGGGGGCAAGTCAACTGTTTTTT
many TRBJ2-1 . TRBV18 CASSPPARSSYNEQFF TGTGCCAGCTCACCACCGGCCCGGAGCTCCTACAATGAGCAGTTCTTC
. TRBJ1-2 TRBD1 TRBV29-1 CSVVPGQDPSGYTF TGCAGCGTTGTACCGGGACAGGATCCGAGTGGCTACACCTTC
. TRBJ2-7 . TRBV5-5 CASSLDDRLGEQYF TGTGCCAGCAGCTTGGATGACCGGTTGGGGGAGCAGTACTTC
. TRBJ2-7 TRBD2 TRBV6-1 CASHYTSGTYEQYF TGTGCCAGCCATTACACTAGCGGGACCTACGAGCAGTACTTC
. TRBJ1-5 TRBD1 TRBV19 CATQGSNQPQHF TGTGCCACACAGGGGAGCAATCAGCCCCAGCATTTT
. TRBJ1-4 . TRBV15 CATSRDIGENEKLFF TGTGCCACCAGCAGAGATATCGGAGAGAATGAAAAACTGTTTTTT
. TRBJ2-1 . TRBV12-5 CASGMGRGTTYNEQFF TGTGCTAGTGGTATGGGAAGGGGCACTACCTACAATGAGCAGTTCTTC
. TRBJ2-1 . TRBV5-1 CASSLMGLDEQFF TGCGCCAGCAGCTTGATGGGGCTCGATGAGCAGTTCTTC
. TRBJ2-1 . TRBV4-3 CASSQGSPNNEQFF TGCGCCAGCAGCCAAGGGTCCCCCAACAATGAGCAGTTCTTC
few TRBJ2-3 . TRBV6-5 CASSYSRYGDTQYF TGTGCCAGCAGTTACTCGAGATACGGAGATACGCAGTATTTT
. TRBJ2-3 TRBD2 TRBV5-1 CASSPGTSGSDTQYF TGCGCCAGCAGCCCCGGGACTAGCGGGAGTGATACGCAGTATTTT
. TRBJ2-3 . TRBV19 CASSRDDLTDTQYF TGTGCCAGTTCCCGGGACGATCTCACAGATACGCAGTATTTT
few TRBJ2-7 . TRBV18 CASSPPAGEQYF TGTGCCAGCTCACCACCCGCTGGCGAGCAGTACTTC
. TRBJ2-5 TRBD1 TRBV19 CASSVQGASETQYF TGTGCCAGTAGTGTACAGGGGGCTTCGGAGACCCAGTACTTC
. TRBJ1-5 . TRBV10-3 CAISESSFWEPQHF TGTGCCATCAGTGAGTCTTCTTTTTGGGAGCCCCAGCATTTT
. TRBJ1-5 . TRBV19 CASSIPRGNNNQPQHF TGTGCCAGTAGTATACCCCGAGGCAATAACAATCAGCCCCAGCATTTT
. TRBJ2-7 . TRBV5-5 CASSLGLDNSYEQYF TGTGCCAGCAGCTTGGGTTTGGACAACTCCTACGAGCAGTACTTC
. TRBJ1-2 . TRBV6-1 CASSVKADYGYTF TGTGCCAGCAGTGTTAAGGCAGACTATGGCTACACCTTC
. TRBJ2-1 . TRBV15 CATSRRFGTRDNEQFF TGTGCCACCAGCAGACGTTTTGGGACGCGGGACAATGAGCAGTTCTTC
. TRBJ2-3 . TRBV9 CASSVGGGSTDTQYF TGTGCCAGCAGCGTAGGAGGGGGGAGCACAGATACGCAGTATTTT
. TRBJ1-1 . TRBV4-2 CASSRSTASVDTEAFF TGTGCCAGCAGTCGGTCGACGGCATCGGTGGACACGGAAGCTTTCTTT
. TRBJ2-5 TRBD1 TRBV7-3 CASSLGQGYQETQYF TGTGCCAGCAGCCTAGGACAGGGATACCAAGAGACCCAGTACTTC
. TRBJ2-1 . TRBV5-1 CASSQGLGGEQFF TGCGCCAGCAGCCAAGGACTAGGGGGGGAGCAGTTCTTC
. TRBJ1-1 . TRBV10-1 CASTSGKGTEAFF TGCGCCAGCACCTCGGGGAAGGGCACTGAAGCTTTCTTT
few TRBJ2-3 . TRBV5-1 CASSLGGESTDTQYF TGCGCCAGCAGCTTGGGGGGCGAAAGCACAGATACGCAGTATTTT
. TRBJ1-5 TRBD1 TRBV4-1 CASSPAVRGRNQPQHF TGCGCCAGCAGCCCAGCCGTCAGGGGGCGAAACCAGCCCCAGCATTTT
. TRBJ1-5 . TRBV2 CASTRGREYTNQPQHF TGTGCCAGCACCCGGGGCAGGGAATATACCAATCAGCCCCAGCATTTT
. TRBJ1-1 . TRBV10-3 CAISGYRTEAFF TGTGCCATCAGTGGATACCGCACTGAAGCTTTCTTT
. TRBJ2-1 . TRBV6-5 CASRSLARTYNEQFF TGTGCCAGCAGGTCCCTGGCGAGAACCTACAATGAGCAGTTCTTC
. TRBJ2-7 . TRBV5-1 CASSLLTDSYEQYF TGCGCCAGCAGCCTATTGACGGATTCCTACGAGCAGTACTTC
. TRBJ1-2 . TRBV14 CASKGGNYGYTF TGTGCCAGCAAGGGCGGGAACTATGGCTACACCTTC
. TRBJ1-2 . TRBV14 CASSQDSGLYGYTF TGTGCCAGCAGCCAAGATTCTGGCCTCTATGGCTACACCTTC
. TRBJ1-5 . TRBV21-1 CASSKAAGGNQPQHF TGTGCCAGCAGCAAAGCAGCGGGGGGAAATCAGCCCCAGCATTTT
. TRBJ2-7 . TRBV19 CASSVEDRSYEQYF TGTGCCAGTAGTGTGGAAGACAGGTCCTACGAGCAGTACTTC
. TRBJ2-3 TRBD2 TRBV5-1 CASSRGLAGGSTDTQYF TGCGCCAGCAGCAGGGGACTAGCGGGAGGGAGCACAGATACGCAGTATTTT
. TRBJ1-5 TRBD1 TRBV2 CASQGGTDHQPQHF TGTGCCAGTCAGGGGGGGACAGACCATCAGCCCCAGCATTTT